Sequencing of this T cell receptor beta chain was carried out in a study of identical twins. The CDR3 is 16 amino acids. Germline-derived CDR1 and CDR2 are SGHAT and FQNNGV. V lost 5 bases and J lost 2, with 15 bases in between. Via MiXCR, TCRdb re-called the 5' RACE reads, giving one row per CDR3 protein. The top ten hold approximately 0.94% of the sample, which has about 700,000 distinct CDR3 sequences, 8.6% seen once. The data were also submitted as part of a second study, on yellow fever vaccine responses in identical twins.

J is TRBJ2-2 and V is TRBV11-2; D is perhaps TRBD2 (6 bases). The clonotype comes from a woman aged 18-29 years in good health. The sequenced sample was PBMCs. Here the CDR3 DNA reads TGTGCCAGCAGCGCACCCTCGGGAGCCAACACCGGGGAGCTGTTTTTT. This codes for CASSAPSGANTGELFF.